This T cell receptor beta chain stems from a study of blood T cell repertoires in COVID-19. Generated by immunoSEQ multiplex PCR, the TCRdb table keeps only in-frame clones and is missing some. Altogether 81,000 or so clones are present, 85% to 95% being singletons, with the ten largest covering roughly 5.9%. V was pared by 5 bases and J by 4 bases, with 9 bases of the junction left unmatched. The germline V gene has CDR1 SGHTA and CDR2 FQGTGA. This CDR3 is built from 17 residues. This chain connects TRBV7-3 to TRBJ2-2, with 11 bases that match TRBD2. The TCR originated in a woman aged 55-70 years with active COVID-19. Input material: peripheral blood. The CDR3 loop is CASSILPGLAVTGELFF. CDR3 bases: TGTGCCAGCAGCATCCTTCCGGGACTAGCGGTCACCGGGGAGCTGTTTTTT.